These 32 T cell receptor beta chains were sequenced from one sample in a study of blood T cells in healthy people across ages. Alongside a J-beta primer mix, a sample-barcoded 5' primer served in a second PCR lasting about 7 to 11 cycles. TCRdb reprocessed the 5' RACE reads via MiXCR and lists one record per CDR3 protein. In the table there are about 1.5 million distinct CDR3 sequences, approximately 39% of which are singletons. Sequencing was done on a sample of blood. The receptors originated from a woman aged 18 to 35 in good health.

This CDR3 is CASRVGHLSSYNEQFF. Written as DNA, the CDR3 is TGTGCCAGCAGAGTTGGACACCTGAGCTCCTACAATGAGCAGTTCTTC. V and J are TRBV6-2 or TRBV6-3 and TRBJ2-1; tentative D call: TRBD1 (5 bases). Germline V gene lookup returns CDR1 MNHEY and CDR2 SVGEGT. V was trimmed by 6 bases and J by 0 bases, leaving 15 bases between them. The CDR3 consists of 16 residues.

The chain carries TRBV4-3 and TRBJ2-3, with D possibly matching TRBD1 (6 bases). CDR1 and CDR2 from the germline V gene are LGHNA and YSLEER. Trimming removed 1 base at V and 2 bases at J, with 10 bases between. The CDR3 has 15 amino acids. CDR3 coding DNA: TGCGCCAGCAGCCAAGGGACAGTGGTCACAGATACGCAGTATTTT. The encoded protein is CASSQGTVVTDTQYF.

The chain is built from TRBV13 and TRBJ1-2; 9 bases are shared with TRBD1. V shed 5 bases and J 7 bases; nucleotides not matched to a gene: 8. CDR1 and CDR2 from the germline V gene are PRHDT and FYEKMQ (reference sequence). This CDR3 is built from 14 residues. Here the CDR3 DNA reads TGTGCCAGCAGCATCCGGGGACAGGGATCTGGCTACACCTTC. Protein: CASSIRGQGSGYTF.

This rearrangement joins TRBV4-1 to TRBJ1-5; 9 bases align to TRBD1. CDR3 length: 15 amino acids. Looked up from germline, CDR1 is MGHRA and CDR2 is YSYEKL. Losses at the gene ends were 5 bases for V and 2 bases for J; bases not matched to a gene: 4. CDR3 in amino acids: CASSDDRGGNQPQHF. CDR3 nucleotide sequence: TGCGCCAGCAGCGATGACAGGGGGGGCAATCAGCCCCAGCATTTT.

The DNA for the CDR3 is TGTGCCAGCAGCTATAGGGAGGGCCCAACAGATACGCAGTATTTT. It translates to CASSYREGPTDTQYF. This sequence joins TRBV11-3 and TRBJ2-3, with 7 bases lining up with TRBD2. The germline V gene has CDR1 SGHNT and CDR2 YENEEA. This CDR3 region has 15 residues. J lost 3 bases, V lost 4 bases, and 7 bases had no gene match.

There are many counts of this clonotype. This chain uses TRBV19 with TRBJ2-7, with D perhaps matching TRBD1 or TRBD2 (5 bases each). The V and J ends lost 0 bases and 3 bases respectively, with 15 bases between them. Germline CDR1 and CDR2: LNHDA and SQIVND (reference sequence). This CDR3 comprises 16 residues. The CDR3 DNA sequence: TGTGCCAGTAGTATAGACGCCCAGGGAGTCAACTACGAGCAGTACTTC. This codes for CASSIDAQGVNYEQYF.

J is TRBJ2-1 and V is TRBV20-1, with 8 nucleotides matching TRBD2. This CDR3 spans 16 amino acids. Germline CDR1 is DFQATT and CDR2 is SNEGSKA (reference sequence). The ends lost 4 bases at V and 3 bases at J; junction bases unmatched: 11. CDR3 DNA: TGCAGTGCTAATATGCCAACTAGCGGAAACTACAATGAGCAGTTCTTC. Translating it yields CSANMPTSGNYNEQFF.

The chain is built from TRBV29-1 and TRBJ2-1; D not resolved. This CDR3 has 11 amino acids. CDR1 SQVTM and CDR2 ANQGSEA come from the germline V gene. The V end was cut by 7 bases, the J end by 2 bases, with 6 bases between. DNA for the CDR3: TGCAGCGCTGAGGCCTACAATGAGCAGTTCTTC. It codes for CSAEAYNEQFF.

The rearrangement joins TRBV9 to TRBJ2-3; 7 bases map to TRBD2. The CDR3 loop spans 15 amino acids. Germline V gene data show CDR1 as SGDLS and CDR2 as YYNGEE. Unmatched junction bases numbered 9, after V lost 7 bases and J lost 1 base. The CDR3 DNA sequence: TGTGCCAGCTCCCAGTGGGAGGGCGGCACAGATACGCAGTATTTT. It encodes CASSQWEGGTDTQYF.

This clonotype was recorded a few times. This chain uses TRBV20-1 with TRBJ2-1; 8 bases are shared with TRBD1. CDR1 DFQATT and CDR2 SNEGSKA come from the germline V gene (reference sequence). The CDR3 sequence is 12 residues long. Trimming at V came to 3 bases and at J to 5 bases, leaving 0 bases not matched to a gene. The DNA of the CDR3 is TGCAGTGCTAGGACAGGGGACAATGAGCAGTTCTTC. Its translation is CSARTGDNEQFF.

This clonotype came up a few times. The chain has TRBV12-3 or TRBV12-4 and TRBJ2-1, with D unresolved. Trimming left V 5 bases short and J 1 base short, with 6 bases between. The CDR3 contains 13 residues. CDR3 region: CASSVRSYNEQFF. The CDR3 nucleotides read TGTGCCAGCAGTGTCCGGTCCTACAATGAGCAGTTCTTC.

The V and J genes are TRBV29-1 and TRBJ2-3, with TRBD2 matching over 8 bases. Trimming took 7 bases from V and 6 from J; bases not matched to a gene: 12. The CDR3 consists of 14 residues. From germline, CDR1 is SQVTM and CDR2 ANQGSEA. The chain's CDR3 is CSGFKAGGGDTQYF. CDR3 coding DNA: TGCAGCGGGTTTAAGGCGGGGGGCGGGGATACGCAGTATTTT.

This clonotype was detected only a few times. The J gene is TRBJ2-3, the V gene TRBV7-8, with TRBD2 identical over 7 bases. Per germline, CDR1 SGHVS and CDR2 FQNEAQ. Trimming removed 5 bases from V and 0 bases from J; junction bases left unmatched: 11. The CDR3 sequence is 17 residues long. The CDR3 region is CASSPRGGPTSTDTQYF. In DNA, the CDR3 is TGTGCCAGCAGCCCACGCGGGGGACCAACTAGCACAGATACGCAGTATTTT.

Details on this clonotype: No conserved phenylalanine or tryptophan is present at the end of the CDR3, so a read error is the likely explanation. The limits of the CDR3 on the DNA are not certain, so only TCRdb's listed CDR3 is given. The CDR3 loop reads CASSFGGGKYL. The chain joins TRBV12-3 or TRBV12-4 to TRBJ2-4; the table gives TRBD2 as D, unverified against the DNA. The length of the CDR3 is 11 amino acids, counting both ends.

Details on this clonotype: This may be a read error, as it is one base from a much larger clone. J is TRBJ2-6 and V is TRBV20-1, with TRBD2 matching 7 bases. CDR1 and CDR2 from the germline V gene are DFQATT and SNEGSKA (reference sequence). This CDR3 is 16 amino acids long. DNA for the CDR3: TGCAGTGCTAGAGATTACGGGATGGGGGGGGTCAACGTCCTGACTTTC. Its translation is CSARDYGMGGVNVLTF.

The chain recombines TRBV2 with TRBJ1-1; no clear D gene. Germline CDR1 reads SNHLY; CDR2 reads FYNNEI. The CDR3 totals 16 residues. The germline V and J ends were trimmed by 3 bases and 0 bases, with 14 bases remaining between them. CDR3: CASSEDKAGVNTEAFF. Here the CDR3 DNA reads TGTGCCAGCAGTGAGGATAAGGCGGGAGTGAACACTGAAGCTTTCTTT.

CDR3 coding DNA: TGCAGTGCTAGAGGATTCGGGGGGCAAGTATATGGCTACACCTTC. It encodes CSARGFGGQVYGYTF. This chain connects TRBV20-1 to TRBJ1-2; maybe TRBD1 (6 bases). CDR3 length equals 15 residues. V shed 1 base and J shed 5 bases, with 17 bases lying between them. Germline CDR1 is DFQATT and CDR2 is SNEGSKA (reference sequence).

This clonotype was observed a handful of times. The chain uses TRBV4-3 and TRBJ1-5, with D possibly matching TRBD1 (6 bases). Germline CDR1 and CDR2: LGHNA and YSLEER. CDR3 length equals 15 residues. The V and J ends lost 5 bases and 0 bases respectively, with 11 bases between them. The CDR3 spells CASSSDRFSNQPQHF. As DNA, the CDR3 is TGCGCCAGCAGCTCCGACAGGTTTAGCAATCAGCCCCAGCATTTT.

This clonotype was detected a few times. The chain is built from TRBV28 and TRBJ1-1; TRBD1 matches at 7 bases. The CDR3 is 17 amino acids. Germline loops: CDR1 MDHEN, CDR2 SYDVKM. V gave up 6 bases and J gave up 0 bases; unmatched junction bases: 13. The DNA for the CDR3 is TGTGCCAGCAGCAAACGAGTAACAGGGGACCTGAACACTGAAGCTTTCTTT. Protein product: CASSKRVTGDLNTEAFF. Full variable domain (missing parts from reference TRBV28 and TRBJ1-1): DVKVTQSSRYLVKRTGEKVFLECVQDMDHENMFWYRQDPGLGLRLIYFSYDVKMKEKGDIPEGYSVSREKKERFSLILESASTNQTSMYLCASSKRVTGDLNTEAFFGQGTRLTVV.

In its sample, this clonotype was seen a few times. The V and J genes are TRBV27 and TRBJ2-1; 10 nucleotides match TRBD1. The DNA end favors TRBJ2-7, so the J call may be wrong. CDR1 is MNHEY, CDR2 SMNVEV, per germline (reference sequence). The CDR3 covers 16 residues. The CDR3 DNA reads as TGTGCCAGCAGTTTAGGGACAGGGGAGGGTTACAATGAGCAGTACTTC. Translated: CASSLGTGEGYNEQYF.

Only a few counts were recorded for this clonotype. The chain recombines TRBV4-1 with TRBJ2-3; the D is unclear. The ends were cut back, 1 base at V and 6 bases at J, with 11 bases in the middle. The CDR3 length is 14 residues. Germline V CDR1 and CDR2: MGHRA, YSYEKL. The CDR3 DNA is TGCGCCAGCAGCCAAGGAGAGCCAAAGGATACGCAGTATTTT. This codes for CASSQGEPKDTQYF.

The rearrangement uses TRBV6-1 and TRBJ1-5; TRBD1 agrees at 10 bases. V dropped 2 bases and J dropped 7; count of bases not matched to a gene: 8. The CDR3 runs 16 residues. Germline CDR1 is MNHNS and CDR2 is SASEGT. CDR3 DNA: TGTGCCAGCAGTGAATGGGACAGGGGAGTGGAACAGCCCCAGCATTTT. Encoded protein: CASSEWDRGVEQPQHF.

The genes are TRBV20-1 and TRBJ2-4, with D maybe TRBD2 (6 bases). Judging by the DNA end, TRBJ2-7 fits better; the J call may be wrong. The germline V gene encodes CDR1 DFQATT and CDR2 SNEGSKA (reference sequence). This CDR3 has 13 residues. CDR3 nucleotides: TGCAGTGCTGGGACGAGCGGGCTCTACGAGCAGTACTTC. This gives the protein CSAGTSGLYEQYF.

The sample holds a few counts of this clonotype. The chain joins TRBV25-1 to TRBJ2-5, with D perhaps TRBD2 (6 bases). The CDR3 consists of 15 residues. Germline V CDR1 and CDR2: MGHDK, SYGVNS. V was trimmed by 5 bases and J by 4 bases, leaving 17 bases between them. The CDR3 protein is CASSPTRPGLETQYF. The CDR3 DNA is TGTGCCAGCAGTCCAACCCGCCCGGGACTAGAGACCCAGTACTTC.

The gene calls are TRBV6-5 and TRBJ1-1; 7 bases are a match to TRBD1. CDR1 and CDR2 (germline): MNHEY, SVGAGI. Trimming took 0 bases from V and 4 from J; bases not matched to a gene: 5. The length of the CDR3 is 15 residues. The CDR3 loop is CASSYSQGVSTEAFF. The DNA for the CDR3 is TGTGCCAGCAGTTACTCCCAGGGGGTCTCCACTGAAGCTTTCTTT.

The chain combines TRBV28 with TRBJ2-3; D unclear. The CDR3 totals 14 residues. The germline gives CDR1 MDHEN, CDR2 SYDVKM. V lost 11 bases and J lost 2, with 17 bases in between. CDR3 in amino acids: CALRSSLNTDTQYF. The CDR3 DNA follows: TGTGCCTTGCGCTCGAGCTTGAACACAGATACGCAGTATTTT. Complete variable domain (other parts from reference TRBV28 and TRBJ2-3): DVKVTQSSRYLVKRTGEKVFLECVQDMDHENMFWYRQDPGLGLRLIYFSYDVKMKEKGDIPEGYSVSREKKERFSLILESASTNQTSMYLCALRSSLNTDTQYFGPGTRLTVL.

Only a few counts were recorded for this clonotype. This chain joins TRBV10-1 and TRBJ2-1; 7 bases map to TRBD1. The V and J ends lost 8 bases and 2 bases, in that order; junction bases with no gene match: 9. The germline gives CDR1 WNHNN, CDR2 SYGVQD (reference sequence). CDR3 length: 15 amino acids. CDR3 sequence reads: CASAGTGVPYNEQFF. Here the CDR3 DNA reads TGCGCCAGCGCCGGAACAGGGGTCCCCTACAATGAGCAGTTCTTC.

This rearrangement joins TRBV30 to TRBJ1-6; D remains unclear. V lost 2 bases to trimming and J lost 8 bases, with 10 bases between them. The CDR3 contains 13 residues. The germline V gene encodes CDR1 GTSNPN and CDR2 SVGIG (reference sequence). CDR3 bases: TGTGCCTGGAGTCAAGGAGGTGATTCACCCCTCCACTTT. This gives the protein CAWSQGGDSPLHF.

This chain joins TRBV4-3 and TRBJ2-3; D is unclear. The CDR3 is 15 amino acids. From germline, CDR1 is LGHNA and CDR2 YSLEER. V was cut by 3 bases and J by 2 bases, with 12 bases left in between. CDR3 loop: CASSQGNADTDTQYF. DNA for the CDR3: TGCGCCAGCAGCCAGGGCAACGCTGACACAGATACGCAGTATTTT.

This clonotype was seen at least ten times. V usage is TRBV3-1 and J usage is TRBJ1-2; D remains ambiguous. There are 13 residues in the CDR3. Looked up from germline, CDR1 is LGHDT and CDR2 is YNNKEL (reference sequence). Trimming stripped 4 bases from V and 1 base from J, with 7 bases between. CDR3 residues: CASSLRNNYGYTF. The DNA for the CDR3 is TGTGCCAGCAGCCTCAGGAATAACTATGGCTACACCTTC. The entire variable domain, with the rest obtained from reference TRBV3-1 and TRBJ1-2, is as follows: DTAVSQTPKYLVTQMGNDKSIKCEQNLGHDTMYWYKQDSKKFLKIMFSYNNKELIINETVPNRFSPKSPDKAHLNLHINSLELGDSAVYFCASSLRNNYGYTFGSGTRLTVV.

The table lists this clonotype with a count of one. At one end, the junction sequence differs from germline, possibly due to a read error. The chain links TRBV11-2 to TRBJ2-4; no clear D gene. CDR1 and CDR2 from the germline V gene are SGHAT and FQNNGV. CDR3 length: 13 residues. The CDR3 sequence is CAGSLDTANIQYF. The CDR3 bases are TGTGCCGGCAGCTTAGACACGGCAAACATTCAGTACTTC.

This clonotype was picked up a small number of times. CDR3 nucleotide sequence: TGTGCCAGCAGCACAAGGGGGGCCGGTGATGAGCAGTTCTTC. It codes for CASSTRGAGDEQFF. This chain joins TRBV3-1 and TRBJ2-1; perhaps D is TRBD1 or TRBD2 (6 bases each). The CDR3 contains 14 residues. Trimming took 5 bases from V and 8 from J, leaving 16 bases between them. The germline V gene encodes CDR1 LGHDT and CDR2 YNNKEL (reference sequence).